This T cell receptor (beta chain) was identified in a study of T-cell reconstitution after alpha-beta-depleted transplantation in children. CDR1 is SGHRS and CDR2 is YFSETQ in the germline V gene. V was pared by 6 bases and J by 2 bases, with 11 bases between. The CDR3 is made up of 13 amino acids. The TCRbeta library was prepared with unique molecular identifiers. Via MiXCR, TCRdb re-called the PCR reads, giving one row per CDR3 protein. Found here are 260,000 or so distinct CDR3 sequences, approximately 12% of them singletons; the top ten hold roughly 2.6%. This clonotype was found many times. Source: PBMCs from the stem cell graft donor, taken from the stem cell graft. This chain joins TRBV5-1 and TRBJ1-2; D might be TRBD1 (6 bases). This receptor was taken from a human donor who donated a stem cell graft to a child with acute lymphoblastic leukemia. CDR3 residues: CASTTGGNYGYTF. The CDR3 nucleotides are TGCGCCAGCACTACGGGGGGCAACTATGGCTACACCTTC.